Sequencing of this T cell receptor beta chain was carried out in a study of T-cell reconstitution after alpha-beta-depleted transplantation in children. Germline V gene data show CDR1 as SEHNR and CDR2 as FQNEAQ (reference sequence). The CDR3 consists of 14 residues. Trimming cost V 6 bases and J 0 bases, with 12 bases left between them. A library of TCRbeta sequences, prepared with unique molecular identifiers, was generated. One entry per CDR3 protein, called by TCRdb with MiXCR from the PCR reads. The table lists about 540,000 distinct CDR3 sequences, about 18% of them singletons. There are a few counts of this clonotype.

The gene calls are TRBV7-9 and TRBJ2-7; D is unclear. This clonotype was obtained from a human donor who donated a stem cell graft to a child with acute lymphoblastic leukemia. The sequencing here drew on PBMCs from the stem cell graft donor, taken from the stem cell graft. CDR3 in amino acids: CASSLTYRSYEQYF. CDR3 DNA sequence: TGTGCCAGCAGTCTCACGTATCGCTCCTACGAGCAGTACTTC. The variable domain in full, with the rest retrieved from reference TRBV7-9 and TRBJ2-7, is DTGVSQNPRHKITKRGQNVTFRCDPISEHNRLYWYRQTLGQGPEFLTYFQNEAQLEKSRLLSDRFSAERPKGSFSTLEIQRTEQGDSAMYLCASSLTYRSYEQYFGPGTRLTVT.